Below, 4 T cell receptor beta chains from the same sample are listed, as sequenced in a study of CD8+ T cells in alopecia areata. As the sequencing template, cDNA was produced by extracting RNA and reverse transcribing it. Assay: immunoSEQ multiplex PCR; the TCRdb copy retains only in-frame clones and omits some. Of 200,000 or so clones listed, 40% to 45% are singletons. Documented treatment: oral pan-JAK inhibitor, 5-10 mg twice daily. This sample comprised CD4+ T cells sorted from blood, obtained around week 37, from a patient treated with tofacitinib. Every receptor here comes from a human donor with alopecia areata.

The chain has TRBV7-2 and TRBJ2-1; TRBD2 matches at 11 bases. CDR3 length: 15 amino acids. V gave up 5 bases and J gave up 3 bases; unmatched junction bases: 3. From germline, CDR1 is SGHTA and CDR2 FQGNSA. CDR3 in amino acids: CASSAGTSGYNEQFF. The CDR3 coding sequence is TGTGCCAGCAGCGCCGGGACTAGCGGCTACAATGAGCAGTTCTTC.

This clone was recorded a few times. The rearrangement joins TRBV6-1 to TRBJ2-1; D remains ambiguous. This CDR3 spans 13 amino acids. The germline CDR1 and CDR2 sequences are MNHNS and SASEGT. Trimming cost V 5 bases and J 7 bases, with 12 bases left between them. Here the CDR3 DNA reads TGTGCCAGCAGTTGGGCGCGGCGGAATGAGCAGTTCTTC. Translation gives CASSWARRNEQFF.

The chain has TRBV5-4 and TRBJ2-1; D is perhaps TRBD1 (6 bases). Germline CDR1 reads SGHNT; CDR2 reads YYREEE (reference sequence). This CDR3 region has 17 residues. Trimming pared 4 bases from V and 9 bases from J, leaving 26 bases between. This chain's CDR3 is CASSPNRAYRDVGEQFF. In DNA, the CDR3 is TGTGCCAGCAGCCCGAACCGCGCCTACAGGGATGTTGGTGAGCAGTTCTTC.

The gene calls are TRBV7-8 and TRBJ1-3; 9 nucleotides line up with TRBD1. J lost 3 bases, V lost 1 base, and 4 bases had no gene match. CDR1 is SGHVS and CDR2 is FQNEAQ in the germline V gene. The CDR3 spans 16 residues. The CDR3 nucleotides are TGTGCCAGCAGCTTAGACAGGGGGCAAGGTGGAAACACCATATATTTT. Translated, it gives CASSLDRGQGGNTIYF.